This TCR beta chain was captured in a study of T cell repertoires in cytomegalovirus infection. Study information: Recently described HLA-C-restricted plus well-studied HLA-B-restricted CMV epitopes were used.

CDR3 length equals 13 residues. Germline V lookup: CDR1 LNHDA, CDR2 SQIVND (reference sequence). V dropped 5 bases and J dropped 6 bases, with 11 bases sitting between them. This clonotype has just a few counts. The antigen is unknown. Notes on the study in general: Across the ex vivo response, the dominant clonotypes were HLA-C-restricted CMV-specific TCR beta clonotypes.

MiXCR, run by TCRdb on the reads, gives a single entry per CDR3 protein. The table records 570,000 or so distinct CDR3 sequences, about 40% of them present only once. The source is a human donor in good health (CMV status not recorded). Some clones in this sample may be carry-over from other donors' samples. The V and J genes are TRBV19 and TRBJ2-1; possibly TRBD2 for D (5 bases). The input for sequencing was cultured PBMCs, taken from culture after CMV antigen stimulation. Here the CDR3 reads CASSLGRLNEQFF. The DNA of the CDR3 is TGTGCCAGTAGTCTGGGGAGACTCAATGAGCAGTTCTTC.